This T cell receptor beta chain was captured by sequencing in a study of blood T cell repertoires in COVID-19. The overall study: T cells, B-cell-depleted T cells, or PBMCs supplied cDNA or gDNA.

The CDR3 totals 13 residues. V was cut by 5 bases and J by 2 bases, with 10 bases left in between. Germline CDR1 reads SQVTM; CDR2 reads ANQGSEA. Produced via immunoSEQ multiplex PCR; TCRdb's table is partial and in-frame only. The sample records about 130,000 clones, approximately 85% being singletons. The sample was peripheral blood. The TCR sequence derives from a human donor in a cohort sampled during active COVID-19. This rearrangement joins TRBV29-1 to TRBJ1-3; D not certain. The CDR3 loop reads CSVTEPPGNTIYF. CDR3 nucleotides: TGCAGCGTTACAGAACCCCCTGGAAACACCATATATTTT.